A single sample gave rise to the 24 T cell receptor beta chains below, sequenced in a study of cytomegalovirus exposure and HLA in healthy donors. In the PCR, 60 Vbeta and 13 Jbeta primers were used. Assay: immunoSEQ multiplex PCR; the TCRdb copy retains only in-frame clones and omits some. This table holds about 140,000 clones, approximately 79% found once. Sequencing input: PBMCs. The receptor source for this set is a man aged 18-30 years in good health and CMV-seronegative.

The chain employs TRBV7-9 and TRBJ1-5; 7 bases are a match to TRBD1. CDR3 length: 15 residues. Germline CDR1 is SEHNR and CDR2 is FQNEAQ (reference sequence). V shed 6 bases, J shed 0 bases, and the junction held 5 bases outside the gene matches. The CDR3 sequence is CASSTGALSNQPQHF. The DNA for the CDR3 is TGTGCCAGCAGTACAGGGGCCCTTAGCAATCAGCCCCAGCATTTT.

This clone was seen a handful of times. The chain uses TRBV6-6 and TRBJ1-1, with 7 nucleotides matching TRBD1. The junction had 15 bases not matched to a gene; V was cut back by 5 bases and J by 6 bases. Germline values: CDR1 MNHNY, CDR2 SVGAGI (reference sequence). The CDR3 is 16 amino acids. CDR3 in DNA: TGTGCCAGCAGTGTAAACAGGGGCCGAAGGGGCCCTGAAGCTTTCTTT. Translation gives CASSVNRGRRGPEAFF.

The chain has TRBV7-2 and TRBJ1-5; D gene ambiguous. The CDR3 runs to 12 residues. The germline CDR1 and CDR2 sequences are SGHTA and FQGNSA. V lost 3 bases and J 5 bases, leaving 5 bases between the germline ends. The CDR3 nucleotides are TGTGCCAGCAGCTTTCGGGATCAGCCCCAGCATTTT. Residues: CASSFRDQPQHF.

The chain uses TRBV12-5 and TRBJ2-7, with 8 bases fitting TRBD1. Germline values: CDR1 LGHNT, CDR2 FRNRAP. The CDR3 sequence is 15 residues long. V lost 5 bases to trimming and J lost 0 bases; unmatched junction nucleotides: 6. For the CDR3, the DNA is TGTGCTAGTGGTCCTAACACAGGGGGCTCCTACGAGCAGTACTTC. Residues: CASGPNTGGSYEQYF.

The rearrangement links TRBV27 to TRBJ1-2, with 12 bases that match TRBD1. Per germline, CDR1 MNHEY and CDR2 SMNVEV (reference sequence). V was clipped by 5 bases and J by 4 bases; unmatched bases: 8. The CDR3 contains 16 residues. This CDR3 is CASSGWGTGGLYGYTF. The CDR3 DNA is TGTGCCAGCAGTGGCTGGGGGACAGGGGGCCTCTATGGCTACACCTTC.

The gene calls are TRBV4-3 and TRBJ2-1; a weak D match, TRBD2 (6 bases). V lost 0 bases and J 2 bases, leaving 11 bases between the germline ends. The CDR3 length is 16 residues. Per the germline V gene, CDR1 is LGHNA and CDR2 is YSLEER. In DNA, the CDR3 is TGCGCCAGCAGCCAAGAAACTAGCCCCACCTACAATGAGCAGTTCTTC. Its protein product is CASSQETSPTYNEQFF.

This rearrangement joins TRBV5-6 to TRBJ1-5, with a weak D call TRBD1 (6 bases). V lost 1 base and J lost 0, with 11 bases in between. The CDR3 is 16 amino acids. Germline loops: CDR1 SGHDT, CDR2 YYEEEE. The CDR3 DNA is TGTGCCAGCAGCTTGAAAGACAGGTTTAGCAATCAGCCCCAGCATTTT. Protein: CASSLKDRFSNQPQHF.

This clone was seen only once. The chain combines TRBV6-6 with TRBJ2-7; 8 nucleotides align to TRBD1. Germline assignment: CDR1 MNHNY and CDR2 SVGAGI (reference sequence). CDR3 size: 14 residues. V dropped 6 bases and J dropped 1; count of bases not matched to a gene: 5. The CDR3 reads CASSLRGQSYEQYF. CDR3 nucleotides: TGTGCCAGCAGCCTCAGGGGGCAGTCCTACGAGCAGTACTTC.

There are a few counts of this clone. The DNA of the CDR3 is TGTGCCAGCACAGGGAGTCCCCGGGGGTTCTCCTACGAGCAGTACTTC. Amino acids: CASTGSPRGFSYEQYF. V and J are TRBV6-6 and TRBJ2-7, with TRBD2 as a possible D gene (6 bases). The germline gives CDR1 MNHNY, CDR2 SVGAGI (reference sequence). CDR3 length: 16 amino acids. With 7 bases removed from V and 0 bases from J, the gap between germline ends came to 19 bases.

The chain uses TRBV19 and TRBJ1-2; D might be TRBD1 (6 bases). This CDR3 is built from 13 residues. The germline V gene has CDR1 LNHDA and CDR2 SQIVND (reference sequence). Trimming took 5 bases from V and 4 from J, leaving 11 bases between them. The CDR3 DNA sequence: TGTGCCAGTAGTCAACAGGGTAGCTATGGCTACACCTTC. Translated, it gives CASSQQGSYGYTF. The variable domain in full, completed from reference TRBV19 and TRBJ1-2, reads DGGITQSPKYLFRKEGQNVTLSCEQNLNHDAMYWYRQDPGQGLRLIYYSQIVNDFQKGDIAEGYSVSREKKESFPLTVTSAQKNPTAFYLCASSQQGSYGYTFGSGTRLTVV.

A remark on this clone: An end of the junction differs from the germline gene, which may be a read error. This chain links TRBV7-9 with TRBJ2-2; 12 nucleotides line up with TRBD2. Germline V lookup: CDR1 SEHNR, CDR2 FQNEAQ (reference sequence). The CDR3 totals 17 residues. CDR3 region: CSSSFPLAGGRTGELFF. CDR3 coding DNA: TGTTCCAGCAGCTTCCCTCTAGCGGGGGGGAGAACCGGGGAGCTGTTTTTT.

The chain uses TRBV30 and TRBJ1-6; 8 nucleotides match TRBD1. Losses at the gene ends were 4 bases for V and 12 bases for J; bases not matched to a gene: 5. Germline CDR1 GTSNPN, CDR2 SVGIG (reference sequence). The CDR3 consists of 12 residues. CDR3 protein: CAWIRQGLPLHF. DNA for the CDR3: TGTGCCTGGATACGACAGGGGTTACCCCTCCACTTT. Together with reference TRBV30 and TRBJ1-6, the CDR3 gives the full variable domain: SQTIHQWPATLVQPVGSPLSLECTVEGTSNPNLYWYRQAAGRGLQLLFYSVGIGQISSEVPQNLSASRPQDRQFILSSKKLLLSDSGFYLCAWIRQGLPLHFGNGTRLTVT.

The V call is TRBV5-1, the J call TRBJ2-3; TRBD2 might be the D (5 bases). The germline gives CDR1 SGHRS, CDR2 YFSETQ. CDR3 length equals 17 residues. Trimming left V 0 bases short and J 2 bases short, with 16 bases between. CDR3 amino acids: CASSLAVDSGATDTQYF. In DNA form, the CDR3 reads TGCGCCAGCAGCTTGGCCGTGGACTCAGGAGCCACAGATACGCAGTATTTT.

This clone turned up a few times. J is TRBJ2-7 and V is TRBV6-5; TRBD1 is a possible D gene (6 bases). Germline-derived CDR1 and CDR2 are MNHEY and SVGAGI. This CDR3 has 12 amino acids. The V end lost 2 bases, the J end lost 7 bases, and 9 bases lay between the germline ends. The CDR3, as DNA: TGTGCCAGCAGTTACGTCCAGGGGGAGCAGTACTTC. This translates into CASSYVQGEQYF.

This clone was seen a few times. The J gene is TRBJ1-2, the V gene TRBV4-3; a possible D gene is TRBD1 (5 bases). CDR3 size: 17 residues. The germline V gene encodes CDR1 LGHNA and CDR2 YSLEER. V was clipped by 0 bases and J by 0 bases, with 14 bases between them. CDR3 residues: CASSQDSFATANYGYTF. Written as DNA, the CDR3 is TGCGCCAGCAGCCAAGATTCATTCGCGACAGCTAACTATGGCTACACCTTC.

This chain joins TRBV7-9 and TRBJ1-2, with D possibly TRBD1 on 6 matching bases. The CDR3 covers 15 residues. Germline CDR1 SEHNR, CDR2 FQNEAQ (reference sequence). V lost 5 bases, J lost 4 bases, and 17 bases lay in between. The CDR3 here is CASSQGQTTRYGYTF. The CDR3 bases are TGTGCCAGCAGCCAAGGACAGACTACTCGCTATGGCTACACCTTC.

The CDR3 region has the DNA TGCAGCGAAATCAGGTGGGGAGTCGATGAGCAGTTCTTC. It codes for CSEIRWGVDEQFF. The chain carries TRBV29-1 and TRBJ2-1, with D tentatively TRBD2 (5 bases). The CDR3 is 13 residues long. V dropped 7 bases and J dropped 8 bases, with 18 bases sitting between them. The germline V gene has CDR1 SQVTM and CDR2 ANQGSEA.

The chain joins TRBV7-9 to TRBJ1-1; 7 bases fit TRBD1. CDR3 length: 16 residues. Germline values: CDR1 SEHNR, CDR2 FQNEAQ (reference sequence). V shed 3 bases and J 1 base; nucleotides not matched to a gene: 8. The DNA of the CDR3 is TGTGCCAGCAGCTTGACAGGGCTTAGGGCGAACACTGAAGCTTTCTTT. The encoded protein is CASSLTGLRANTEAFF.

Points on this clone: A junction boundary mismatches the germline segment, possibly from a read error. CDR3: CSSSPPGQLEAFF. The CDR3 nucleotides read TGTTCCAGCAGCCCCCCGGGACAGCTTGAAGCTTTCTTT. The gene calls are TRBV7-9 and TRBJ1-1; 7 nucleotides agree with TRBD1. The CDR3 runs 13 residues. Germline V gives CDR1 SEHNR, CDR2 FQNEAQ (reference sequence).

This rearrangement joins TRBV13 to TRBJ2-7; 10 nucleotides agree with TRBD1. From germline, CDR1 is PRHDT and CDR2 FYEKMQ (reference sequence). V dropped 7 bases and J dropped 5; count of bases not matched to a gene: 5. The CDR3 is 13 amino acids. As DNA, the CDR3 is TGTGCCAGCACCGGGACAGGGGTGCACGAGCAGTACTTC. It is translated as CASTGTGVHEQYF.

The rearrangement links TRBV2 to TRBJ1-2, with D perhaps matching TRBD1 (5 bases). V was pared by 2 bases and J by 4 bases, with 11 bases between. CDR3 length: 14 residues. Looked up from germline, CDR1 is SNHLY and CDR2 is FYNNEI. CDR3 in DNA: TGTGCCAGCAGTGAAAGCAGGGCGCGCTATGGCTACACCTTC. This encodes CASSESRARYGYTF.

This rearrangement joins TRBV4-2 to TRBJ2-1; 11 bases are shared with TRBD2. The CDR3 covers 16 residues. Looked up from germline, CDR1 is LGHNA and CDR2 is YNFKEQ. J lost 4 bases, V lost 4 bases, and 6 bases had no gene match. CDR3 protein: CASSLIASGGYNEQFF. CDR3 in DNA: TGTGCCAGCAGCCTCATAGCTAGCGGGGGGTACAATGAGCAGTTCTTC.

The rearrangement joins TRBV6-1 to TRBJ1-2; D gene unclear. The CDR3 consists of 13 residues. The V end was cut by 6 bases, the J end by 7 bases, with 15 bases between. From germline, CDR1 is MNHNS and CDR2 SASEGT. In DNA, the CDR3 is TGTGCCAGCAGACAAGGGATTAGCGCTGGCTACACCTTC. Protein product: CASRQGISAGYTF.

This chain uses TRBV9 with TRBJ2-1, with D perhaps matching TRBD2 (5 bases). Trimming removed 4 bases at V and 8 bases at J, with 13 bases between. Germline V gene sequence: CDR1 SGDLS, CDR2 YYNGEE. The CDR3 has 13 residues. For the CDR3, the DNA is TGTGCCAGCAGCCCTACTCGGGGTGATGAGCAGTTCTTC. Amino acids: CASSPTRGDEQFF.